This T cell receptor (beta chain) is drawn from a study of regulatory T cells in long-lasting Graves disease. Time point: newly diagnosed GD, antithyroid drugs for less than 3 months. Extracted RNA from PBMCs served as the source of the TCR library. The V gene's germline CDR1 is MGHRA and CDR2 YSYEKL. The CDR3 is 15 amino acids. The V segment lost 4 bases and the J segment 5 bases; nucleotides outside the gene matches: 10. Libraries of TCR beta came from iRepertoire HTBI primers plus Arm-PCR of CDR3 regions. In TCRdb, the multiplex PCR reads were re-called with MiXCR into one record per CDR3 protein. Of 350,000 to 500,000 distinct CDR3 sequences listed, 16% are singletons. The same sample was also used in a study of T cells in Graves' hyperthyroidism and ophthalmopathy.

The starting material was peripheral blood mononuclear cells (PBMCs), obtained at new diagnosis, from a patient treated with antithyroid drugs. This TCR was recovered from a woman under 40 with Graves disease. V gene TRBV4-1 combines with J gene TRBJ2-7; 8 bases are shared with TRBD2. The CDR3 here is CASSPWSGRDNEQYF. For the CDR3, the DNA is TGCGCCAGCAGCCCGTGGAGCGGGAGAGACAACGAGCAGTACTTC.